The source of this TCR beta chain is a study of Ad26.COV2.S vaccination and SARS-CoV-2 variants (dated by TCRdb to the early 2020s). Study-wide context: Donors in the vaccine arm were drawn from COV1001, a multicentre, randomized, double-blind, placebo-controlled phase I-IIa trial testing Ad26.COV2.S in healthy adults. Dosing of Ad26.COV2.S was intramuscular, at either 5x10^10 or 1x10^11 viral particles, delivered as one shot or as two shots spaced 56 days apart. Sequencing of the TCRbeta repertoire served to evaluate the specificity and breadth of SARS-CoV-2-reactive T cell receptors following Ad26.COV2.S vaccination. A total of 32 samples were included in the TCR-sequenced set, comprising roughly 19 Ad26.COV2.S vaccine recipients, 5 placebo recipients and 8 SARS-CoV-2 convalescent individuals. Trial participants were randomized into five groups of five, in which low-dose or high-dose Ad26.COV2.S was given once or twice, or placebo was given on both occasions. Blinding of investigators to trial group allocation was maintained during experiments and outcome assessment. What the research found in general, with its limitations: Vaccine and placebo recipients had similar non-spike TCR breadth, a finding consistent with the vaccine containing only spike. The study was not powered to compare responses between vaccine doses or regimens. Higher spike-specific TCR breadth was observed in Ad26.COV2.S recipients than in placebo recipients (P = 0.0014). Substantial breadth of spike-specific CD8+ and CD4+ T cell responses was reported after vaccination. The authors noted that total T cell responses may have been underestimated by the TCR breadth and depth analyses.

Sample treatment or condition, as interpreted from the label and publication: roughly 19 received Ad26.COV2.S at low or high dose, single or two shots; 5 received placebo; per-sample allocation not given. For vaccine and placebo recipients, repertoires were sequenced using samples collected on day 63 after the first injection. Cohort 1b enrolled some 25 adults aged 18-55 years at a single site in Boston, USA, between 29 July and 7 August 2020. As a vaccine, Ad26.COV2.S was a replication-incompetent adenovirus type 26 vector that expressed a prefusion-stabilized SARS-CoV-2 spike protein derived from the original Wuhan strain. Taken from cysteine to phenylalanine, the CDR3 has 15 residues. Solely the CDR3 DNA is kept, with 45 bases framed from the first base. Trimming takes 2 bases from V and 5 bases from J, and the germline ends sit 13 bases apart. From the germline V gene, CDR1 is MNHNS and CDR2 is SASEGT.

Note on this clone: The target of this receptor is not known. There are no base qualities to consult, and no much larger clone falls within one base.

The immunoSEQ Assay was the method used to sequence TCRbeta CDR3 regions. After extraction, genomic DNA underwent amplification by bias-controlled multiplex PCR, followed by high-throughput sequencing. Per the source publication's procedure: To quantify the absolute abundance of every unique TCRbeta CDR3 region, sequences were collapsed and filtered. T cell fraction was estimated by normalization of TCRbeta template counts to usable DNA, with usable DNA being measured through amplification of reference genes present in all nucleated cells. Repertoire TCRs were annotated as SARS-CoV-2-specific by exact matching of V gene, CDR3 amino acid sequence and J gene to a known reactive TCR set. The reference SARS-CoV-2 TCR set came from MIRA and was filtered for enrichment in COVID-19-positive ImmuneCODE repertoires, removing public or cross-reactive TCRs. Using the MIRA antigens, annotated TCRs were further analysed by specific ORF or by position within an ORF. Breadth was defined as the number of annotated unique rearrangements divided by the total number of unique productive rearrangements, and depth was defined as the summed frequency of the annotated unique rearrangements. Two-sided Wilcoxon rank-sum tests were applied when comparing TCR breadth between groups. TCRdb obtained this table from immuneACCESS and retained in-frame rearrangements with V and J assigned. These tables miss some clones; where compared with another copy, unresolved V genes account for less than half of the shortfall, and the remainder is unexplained. V, J and clone size are those of that table, while D and trimming were read from the DNA. The sample includes 300,000 to 350,000 clones, with roughly 89% observed a single time. Around 5.3% of the sample is held by the ten biggest clonotypes.

This receptor was obtained from a person between 18 and 59 years old who received the Ad26.COV2.S COVID-19 vaccine or a placebo. Recombination linked TRBV6-1 to TRBJ2-1; tentative D gene TRBD1, with 5 bases matching. This sample comprised peripheral blood, obtained in a trial of Ad26.COV2.S vaccine versus placebo. The sequenced DNA: TGTGCCAGCAGTGAAAGTAAGGCAGGGAACAATGAGCAGTTCTTC. Its protein product is CASSESKAGNNEQFF.